Listed below are T cell receptor beta chains from one sample, sequenced in a study of regulatory T cells in long-lasting Graves disease. TCRdb itself ran the multiplex PCR reads through MiXCR, one entry per CDR3 protein. This repertoire shows about 340,000 distinct CDR3 sequences, around 20% found once; its top ten account for approximately 31%. The material was peripheral blood mononuclear cells (PBMCs), obtained when the disease was refractory, from a patient treated with antithyroid drugs. Receptors were obtained from a female donor with Graves disease. The CDR3 runs from the conserved cysteine through the conserved F or W. A D gene is named only where the DNA matches it firmly. A row's size may be missing; if present it is once, few, many or a size class.

j_call clone_size v_call cdr3_length d_call cdr3_nt cdr3_aa
TRBJ2-5 few TRBV5-1 14 TRBD2 TGCGCCAGCATCGAGGGACTAGCGGGGGGCCGCCAATACTTC CASIEGLAGGRQYF
TRBJ1-3 few TRBV10-3 15 - TGTGCCAGCAGTTACGGGGGGGGCCAAGGAAACACCATATATTTT CASSYGGGQGNTIYF
TRBJ2-5 few TRBV20-1 15 TRBD2 TGCAGTGCTATTCGACTAGCATGGTACCAAGAGACCCAGTACTTC CSAIRLAWYQETQYF
TRBJ2-2 few TRBV6-1 16 - TGTGCCAGCATATTGACCCCGTCCCTGAACACCGGGGAGCTGTTTTTT CASILTPSLNTGELFF
TRBJ1-2 many TRBV11-2 15 - TGTGCCAGCAGCCCAACCCCCCAGGTCTACTATGGCTACACCTTC CASSPTPQVYYGYTF
TRBJ2-7 many TRBV20-1 16 TRBD2 TGCAGTGCTAGAGATCCGGGGGGACCTTCGGGGGACGAGCAGTACTTC CSARDPGGPSGDEQYF
TRBJ1-1 few TRBV4-1 14 - TGCGCCAGCAGCCAAGAACAGGGGAACACTGAAGCTTTCTTT CASSQEQGNTEAFF
TRBJ2-1 - TRBV5-8 15 TRBD2 TGTGCCAGCAGCTCCCTGGGAGCGGGGGTAGGGGAGCAGTTCTTC CASSSLGAGVGEQFF
TRBJ1-1 many TRBV2 13 - TGTGCCAGCAACGGCCAGGCGAACACTGAAGCTTTCTTT CASNGQANTEAFF
TRBJ2-2 - TRBV11-2 16 - TGTGCCAGCAGCTTAGAGGAAGGGGGGAACACCGGGGAGCTGTTTTTT CASSLEEGGNTGELFF
TRBJ2-7 - TRBV7-9 15 TRBD2 TGTGCCAGCAGCATTACTAGCGGAAAAACCTACGAGCAGTACTTC CASSITSGKTYEQYF
TRBJ2-6 - TRBV27 16 - TGTGCCAGCACCCCAGCGGGACAGTCTGGGGCCAACGTCCTGACTTTC CASTPAGQSGANVLTF
TRBJ1-4 many TRBV7-8 13 - TGTGCCAGCAGCCCGGGACTAAATGAAAAACTGTTTTTT CASSPGLNEKLFF
TRBJ2-1 - TRBV5-1 15 TRBD2 TGCGCCAGCAGCTCGGGACTAGCGGGAGAGGATGAGCAGTTCTTC CASSSGLAGEDEQFF
TRBJ2-3 - TRBV6-1 15 - TGTGCCAGCAGTCCTACAGGTTTCCGTTTTACTACGCAGTATTTT CASSPTGFRFTTQYF
TRBJ1-5 few TRBV7-9 13 - TGTGCCAGCAGCACCTCGGTAGGTTGGCCCCAGCATTTT CASSTSVGWPQHF
TRBJ2-4 few TRBV9 16 - TGTGCCAGCAGCCTCCGGGCGGATTTAGCCAAAAACATTCAGTACTTC CASSLRADLAKNIQYF
TRBJ2-5 few TRBV7-9 16 TRBD1 TGTGCCAGCAGCGCCCACCAGGGGGCGGTGGGGGAGACCCAGTACTTC CASSAHQGAVGETQYF
TRBJ1-5 - TRBV29-1 13 - TGCAGCGTTAGGGACCACCCCAATCAGCCCCAGCATTTT CSVRDHPNQPQHF
TRBJ2-4 - TRBV6-1 14 TRBD1 TGTGCCAGCAGTCAGAGGGGACAGGGCCCCGTTCAGTACTTC CASSQRGQGPVQYF
TRBJ1-5 few TRBV27 17 - TGTGCCAGCAGTTTGAGGGGGTCTCTGTGGAGCAATCAGCCCCAGCATTTT CASSLRGSLWSNQPQHF
TRBJ2-5 many TRBV9 13 - TGTGCCAGCAGCTTACAGCAGCAAGAGACCCAGTACTTC CASSLQQQETQYF
TRBJ2-1 - TRBV12-3/TRBV12-4 9 - TGTGCCAGCAGTTTGAACGGCCTCTTC CASSLNGLF
TRBJ1-1 many TRBV7-9 15 - TGTGCCAGCAGCTTAGCGGGGGGTGGACAGCGGGGAGCTTTCTTT CASSLAGGGQRGAFF
TRBJ2-5 many TRBV3-1 15 TRBD1 TGTGCCAGCAGCCAAGTAGGACAGGCCCACGAGACCCAGTACTTC CASSQVGQAHETQYF
TRBJ1-5 - TRBV18 19 TRBD1 TGTGCCAGCTCACCACGATTAAAGGACAGGGGGAAGGACAATCAGCCCCAGCATTTT CASSPRLKDRGKDNQPQHF
TRBJ2-3 - TRBV2 13 - TGTGCCAGCACGTATGACAGGACAGATACGCAGTATTTT CASTYDRTDTQYF
TRBJ2-5 - TRBV5-1 15 - TGCGCCAGCAGCCGAGAGGCGGGACGCAGAGAGACCCAGTACTTC CASSREAGRRETQYF
TRBJ2-7 many TRBV7-8 14 - TGTGCCAGCAGCTTATTGAGTCTAGGGACCGAGCAGTACTTC CASSLLSLGTEQYF
TRBJ2-7 - TRBV4-1 17 - TGCGCCAGCAGCCAAGATGAGGTAACAGGGACTTTCTACGAGCAGTACTTC CASSQDEVTGTFYEQYF
TRBJ2-7 - TRBV5-6 14 - TGTGCCAGCAGCTTGACAGGGACGGGCTACGAGCAGTACTTC CASSLTGTGYEQYF
TRBJ1-1 - TRBV10-3 12 - TGTGCCATCAGTGAGTCCGGGACTGAAGCTTTCTTT CAISESGTEAFF
TRBJ2-6 many TRBV2 17 TRBD1 TGTGCCAGCAGCGAGACAGGGCTAGGCGCTGGGGCCAACGTCCTGACTTTC CASSETGLGAGANVLTF
TRBJ2-5 many TRBV6-2/TRBV6-3 16 TRBD2 TGTGCCAGCAGCAGACTAGCGGGGAACATAAAGGAGACCCAGTACTTC CASSRLAGNIKETQYF
TRBJ2-1 once TRBV20-1 13 TRBD2 TGCAGTGCTAGACCTGCGGGAGCCAGCGAGCAGTTCTTC CSARPAGASEQFF
TRBJ1-2 - TRBV29-1 12 - TGCAGCGTGTGGACGGGAGGCTATGGCTACACCTTC CSVWTGGYGYTF
TRBJ2-5 many TRBV20-1 12 - TGCAGTGCTCGGGAAAGGGAGGAGACCCAGTACTTC CSAREREETQYF
TRBJ1-2 - TRBV20-1 13 - TGCAGTGTTTCGGGGCTCTTTAACTATGGCTACACCTTC CSVSGLFNYGYTF
TRBJ1-2 many TRBV6-1 15 - TGTGCCAGCAGTCCGCCGCCAGGGTCTAACTATGGCTACACCTTC CASSPPPGSNYGYTF
TRBJ2-5 many TRBV2 13 TRBD1 TGTGCCAGCAACACAGGGGAACAAGAGACCCAGTACTTC CASNTGEQETQYF
TRBJ1-2 many TRBV10-2 15 - TGCGCCAGCAGTGAGTCGGCATCTCGGGGCTATGGCTACACCTTC CASSESASRGYGYTF
TRBJ1-1 few TRBV6-2/TRBV6-3 15 - TGTGCCAGCAGTTACGTACGGGGTCTGAACACTGAAGCTTTCTTT CASSYVRGLNTEAFF
TRBJ1-1 few TRBV5-1 13 - TGCGCCAGCAGCCTTTGGGTATATACTGAAGCTTTCTTT CASSLWVYTEAFF
TRBJ2-1 - TRBV12-3/TRBV12-4 13 TRBD2 TGTGCCAGCAACCGCGAGCGGGGCAATGAGCAGTTCTTC CASNRERGNEQFF
TRBJ2-2 few TRBV7-3 13 - TGTGCCAGCAGCTCCCAATGGACCGGGGAGCTGTTTTTT CASSSQWTGELFF
TRBJ2-7 - TRBV5-6 15 TRBD2 TGTGCCAGCAGCGCGCAGACACTAGCGGGTTACGAGCAGTACTTC CASSAQTLAGYEQYF
TRBJ2-7 many TRBV12-3/TRBV12-4 15 TRBD1 TGTGCCAGCAGCCAAGGACAGGGGGCTTTCTACGAGCAGTACTTC CASSQGQGAFYEQYF
TRBJ1-5 - TRBV15 13 TRBD1 TGTGCCACCAGCGGACAGGGGAATCAGCCCCAGCATTTT CATSGQGNQPQHF
TRBJ2-1 - TRBV11-2 14 TRBD2 TGTGCCAGCGCGGGGGGGGGCGCCTACAATGAGCAGTTCTTC CASAGGGAYNEQFF
TRBJ2-6 - TRBV5-1 18 TRBD1 TGCGCCAGCAGCTTACGCGGCCAGGGGGTTGCCGGGGCCAACGTCCTGACTTTC CASSLRGQGVAGANVLTF
TRBJ2-7 many TRBV28 14 - TGTGCCAGCAGAGCCGCCCCCGAGGGCCTGGAGCAGTACTTC CASRAAPEGLEQYF
TRBJ2-7 - TRBV6-2/TRBV6-3 15 TRBD2 TGTGCCAGCAGTTCCAGCGGGAGGGCCTTTTACGAGCAGTACTTC CASSSSGRAFYEQYF
TRBJ1-4 - TRBV9 14 TRBD1 TGTGCCAGCAGCGAGAGGGGACAGGATGAAAAACTGTTTTTT CASSERGQDEKLFF
TRBJ2-7 few TRBV5-1 15 - TGCGCCAGCAGCTTAAACCCTGACACACTCTACGAGCAGTACTTC CASSLNPDTLYEQYF
TRBJ1-5 few TRBV24-1 21 TRBD1 TGTGCCACCAGTGATTTGATTAAGGGACAGGGGATTCAATATAGCAATCAGCCCCAGCATTTT CATSDLIKGQGIQYSNQPQHF
TRBJ2-7 many TRBV27 15 TRBD2 TGTGCCAGCAGTCCGACTAGCCCGGGGATCTACGAGCAGTACTTC CASSPTSPGIYEQYF
TRBJ1-1 many TRBV6-2/TRBV6-3 13 TRBD1 TGTGCCAGCAGCGCAGGGGGGTGGACTGAAGCTTTCTTT CASSAGGWTEAFF